This TCR beta chain stems from a study of CXCR3-negative and CXCR3-positive naive CD8 T cells. Notes on this clonotype: The antigen remains unidentified.

Libraries were UMI-labeled 5' RACE TRB cDNA. TCRdb reprocessed the 5' RACE reads and keeps a single row for each CDR3 protein, giving no DNA. Across about 98,000 distinct CDR3 sequences, the top ten clones capture approximately 0.99% of the sample. Overall study findings and caveats: Freshly isolated PBMCs were used in most assays, given partial CXCR3 loss after freezing. Each naive subset displayed comparably high diversity, whereas memory CD8+ cells displayed much lower diversity. More hydrophobic TRB CDR3s were found in CXCR3-positive naive cells than in CXCR3-negative naive cells.

This TCR was recovered from a human donor in good health. Some clones in this sample may be carry-over from other donors' samples. What was sequenced was naive CXCR3+ CD8+ T cells from blood. Documented subset: CD45RO-CCR7+CD27+CD95- naive CD8+ T cells expressing CXCR3 (TNR3+).

CDR3 protein: CASSLGQGAPAGELFF. The rearrangement links TRBV7-9 to TRBJ2-2; the D call of TRBD1 rests on TCRdb alone, since no DNA is present to check it. Per germline, CDR1 SEHNR and CDR2 FQNEAQ (reference sequence). The CDR3 has 16 amino acids.